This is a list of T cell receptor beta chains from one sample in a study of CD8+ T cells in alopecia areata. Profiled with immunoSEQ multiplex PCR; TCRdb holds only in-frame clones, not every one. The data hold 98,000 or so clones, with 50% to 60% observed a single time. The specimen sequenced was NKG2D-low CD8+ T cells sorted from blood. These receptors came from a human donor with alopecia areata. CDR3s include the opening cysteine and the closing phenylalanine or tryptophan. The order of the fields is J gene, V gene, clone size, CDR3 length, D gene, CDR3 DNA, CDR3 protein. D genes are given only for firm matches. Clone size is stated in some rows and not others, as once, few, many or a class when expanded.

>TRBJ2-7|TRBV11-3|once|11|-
TGTGCCAGCAGCTTAGATGCCGAGCAGTACTTC
CASSLDAEQYF
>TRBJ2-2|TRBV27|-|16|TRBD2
TGTGCCAGCAGACCTGGACTAGCGGGATGGACCGGGGAGCTGTTTTTT
CASRPGLAGWTGELFF
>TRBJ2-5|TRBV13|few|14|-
TGTGCCAGCAGCTTAGGCCGGCAGCAAGAGACCCAGTACTTC
CASSLGRQQETQYF
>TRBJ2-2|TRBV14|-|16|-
TGTGCCAGCAGCCAAGACGTCAGGGAGGTTCCCGGGGAGCTGTTTTTT
CASSQDVREVPGELFF
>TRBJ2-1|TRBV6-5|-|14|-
TGTGCCAGCAGTTACCGACAGTCCTACAATGAGCAGTTCTTC
CASSYRQSYNEQFF
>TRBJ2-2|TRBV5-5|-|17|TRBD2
TGTGCCAGCAGCTATGGGACTAGCGGGACGAACACCGGGGAGCTGTTTTTT
CASSYGTSGTNTGELFF
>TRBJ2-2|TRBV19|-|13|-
TGTGCCAGTAGCGGAGGTGGCACCGGGGAGCTGTTTTTT
CASSGGGTGELFF
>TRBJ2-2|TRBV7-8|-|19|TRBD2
TGTGCCAGCAGCTCTTTAGGGACTAGCGGGAGCGTCGACACCGGGGAGCTGTTTTTT
CASSSLGTSGSVDTGELFF
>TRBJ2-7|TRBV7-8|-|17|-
TGTGCCAGCAGCTCTGTGGTGAGGACAGCCCTACGTGTCGAGCAGTACTTC
CASSSVVRTALRVEQYF
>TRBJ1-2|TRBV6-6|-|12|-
TGTGCCATCTCCCCCGGGGACTATGGCTACACCTTC
CAISPGDYGYTF
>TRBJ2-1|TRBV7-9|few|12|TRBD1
TGTGCCAGCAGCCGACAGGGCAATGAGCAGTTCTTC
CASSRQGNEQFF
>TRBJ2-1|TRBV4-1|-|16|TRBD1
TGCGCCAGCAGCCAAGTAATGGGACAGGGGGGTTATGAGCAGTTCTTC
CASSQVMGQGGYEQFF
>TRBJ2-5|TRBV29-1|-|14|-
TGCAGCGTAGTCCTATGGGGCGGACAAGAGACCCAGTACTTC
CSVVLWGGQETQYF
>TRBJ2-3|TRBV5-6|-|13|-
TGTGCCAGCCAAAGCGGGAGCACAGATACGCAGTATTTT
CASQSGSTDTQYF
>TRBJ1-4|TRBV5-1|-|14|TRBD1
TGCGCCAGCAGCTTTAAGACAGGGAAGGAAAAACTGTTTTTT
CASSFKTGKEKLFF
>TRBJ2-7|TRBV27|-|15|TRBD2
TGTGCCAGCAGGCATACGGGGACTAGCGGAATCGAGCAGTACTTC
CASRHTGTSGIEQYF
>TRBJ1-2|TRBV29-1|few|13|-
TGCAGCGTTGAGGGGGACGGGGACTATGGCTACACCTTC
CSVEGDGDYGYTF
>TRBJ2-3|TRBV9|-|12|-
TGTGCCAGCAGCGTAGTAACAGGGCGCCCGTATTTT
CASSVVTGRPYF
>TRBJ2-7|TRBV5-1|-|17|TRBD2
TGCGCCAGCAGCCCGGCACTGGGGAGGGGCCCCACACACGAGCAGTACTTC
CASSPALGRGPTHEQYF
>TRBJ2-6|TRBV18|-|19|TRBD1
TGTGCCAGCTCACCAAGGTCCGGGACAGATCCTGCTGGGGCCAACGTCCTGACTTTC
CASSPRSGTDPAGANVLTF
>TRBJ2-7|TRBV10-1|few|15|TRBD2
TGCGCCAGCAGCGAACGGACTAGCGGGAGCTACGAGCAGTACTTC
CASSERTSGSYEQYF
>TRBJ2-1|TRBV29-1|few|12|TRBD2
TGCAGCGTTGAAAGTGGCGGGAGGGAGCAGTTCTTC
CSVESGGREQFF
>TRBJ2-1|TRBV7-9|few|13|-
TGTGCCAGCAGCTACCCCGGGCACAATGAGCAGTTCTTC
CASSYPGHNEQFF
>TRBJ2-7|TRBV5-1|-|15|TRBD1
TGCGCCAGCACCGCCGACCGGGACAGGGAAAACGAGCAGTACTTC
CASTADRDRENEQYF